A single sample gave rise to the 4 T cell receptor beta chains below, sequenced in a study of OX40 agonist ivuxolimab in advanced cancers. TCRdb's table, derived via immunoSEQ multiplex PCR, lists solely in-frame clones and lacks some. This table holds 84,000 or so clones, 94% found once. Source: CD4+ or CD8+ T cells sorted from blood, taken in a trial of the OX40 agonist ivuxolimab. The receptor set was obtained from an adult with an advanced solid tumor such as melanoma, head and neck, liver or kidney cancer.

This chain connects TRBV30 to TRBJ1-4; 10 bases fit TRBD1. The CDR3 sequence is 14 residues long. J lost 5 bases, V lost 4 bases, and 4 bases had no gene match. Germline CDR1 is GTSNPN and CDR2 is SVGIG (reference sequence). This CDR3 reads CAWKRQGANEKLFF. The CDR3, as DNA: TGTGCCTGGAAGCGACAGGGGGCAAATGAAAAACTGTTTTTT. Full variable domain (outside the CDR3, taken from reference TRBV30 and TRBJ1-4): SQTIHQWPATLVQPVGSPLSLECTVEGTSNPNLYWYRQAAGRGLQLLFYSVGIGQISSEVPQNLSASRPQDRQFILSSKKLLLSDSGFYLCAWKRQGANEKLFFGSGTQLSVL.

This CDR3 reads CASSPWDRGFDEQYF. The CDR3 DNA is TGTGCCAGCAGCCCCTGGGACAGGGGTTTCGACGAGCAGTACTTC. This chain links TRBV9 with TRBJ2-7, with 10 nucleotides matching TRBD1. The CDR3 has 15 amino acids. V trimming: 4 bases; J trimming: 5 bases; junction bases outside the gene matches: 9. CDR1 is SGDLS, CDR2 YYNGEE, per germline.

This rearrangement joins TRBV21-1 to TRBJ1-1; TRBD1 is taken as the D call from the table, unchecked against the DNA. TRBV21-1 is termed a pseudogene. The CDR3 covers 14 residues. CDR3 protein: CASSKEGGSTEAFF. CDR3 sequence (DNA): TGTGCCAGCAGCAAAGAAGGGGGTAGCACTGAAGCTTTCTTT.

The genes are TRBV7-9 and TRBJ2-3, with D perhaps assigned TRBD1 or TRBD2 (5 bases each). The CDR3 is made up of 16 amino acids. Trimming left V 5 bases short and J 0 bases short, with 15 bases between. The V gene's germline CDR1 is SEHNR and CDR2 FQNEAQ (reference sequence). Here the CDR3 reads CASSPVRGGSTDTQYF. The CDR3 DNA is TGTGCCAGCAGCCCGGTCCGGGGCGGGAGCACAGATACGCAGTATTTT.